Given below is one TCR beta chain in context. Its cognate antigen has yet to be identified. No quality values exist for individual bases; no much larger clone is one base distant. Libraries were made using 5' RACE. The listed sequencing device is Illumina HiSeq 2000. Template switching added a universal primer binding site, and the final cDNA carried a unique molecular identifier that allowed TCR cDNA molecules to be counted accurately. First-strand cDNA for TCR alpha and beta chains was synthesized from specific primers in the conserved constant-segment region. To control for contamination, every cDNA library carried two barcodes: a SMART-Mk sample barcode plus Illumina barcodes. TruSeq adapter sequences and Illumina sample barcodes were added in two successive PCR steps. The TCR alpha and beta cDNA libraries were sequenced on the Illumina HiSeq platform using custom primers. Per the original workflow: Unique molecular identifiers were extracted from raw reads with MiGEC, and CDR3 positions were determined with MiXCR. Recombination models were inferred per individual with the repgenHMM and IGoR tools using an EM algorithm. The analysis of shared clonotypes was done with the tcR package in R, with sharing normalized by the product of cloneset sizes. To study raw recombination without the effects of thymic and clonal selection, out-of-frame nonproductive sequences were analyzed. TCRdb took the public reads, trimmed them with fastp at Q25, ran MiXCR for clone calling and kept in-frame beta chains. Entries that share a CDR3 protein sequence are merged under the most common genes and DNA. The V and J calls here are based on TCRdb, not the publication. For this sample the table gives hundreds of thousands of distinct CDR3 sequences, of which 24% were detected only once. Clones ranked in the top ten supply just under 3% of the sample.

This specimen belongs to a study of identical twins listed by TCRdb under 2016. About the investigation overall: TCR alpha and beta repertoires from monozygotic twins, unrelated adults of various ages and cord blood were deep-sequenced to test whether fetal clonotypes persist. To rule out contamination, replicate twin experiments were performed at different times with different library preparation protocols.

Study-wide findings and limitations: Invariant T cells such as MAIT and iNKT could partly confound zero-insertion analyses, although diverse VJ usage argued against such confounding for most clonotypes. Compared with coincidental sharing between unrelated individuals, out-of-frame TCR alpha sequences shared between twins had an excess of sequences with low generation probability. Out-of-frame TCR alpha sharing in monozygotic twins was systematically underestimated by recombination models, whereas sharing between unrelated individuals was in agreement with the recombination models. Because the same donors could not be followed over many years, the conclusions relied on cross-sectional statistical analysis. Abundant cord blood beta clonotypes carried fewer insertions; young adult naive repertoires showed a weaker similar trend, while memory repertoires showed none. The excess sharing between twins in beta out-of-frame sequences was weaker because fewer shared sequences reduced the signal-to-noise ratio.

Every donor was a healthy Caucasian. Three pairs of female monozygotic twins, all aged about 18 to 30 years, made up the twin cohort. CD4+ and CD8+ T cell populations were isolated with positive isolation kits from Invitrogen. The CDR3 runs 19 residues from the cysteine to the phenylalanine. Just CDR3 DNA is preserved here, 57 bases in frame from base 1. This sample was shared with a second study, whose subject was T cells expressing NK-cell markers. According to the second study: Fewer than ten donors provided sorted CD3+CD56+NKG2C+, CD3+CD56+NKG2C- and CD3+CD56-NKG2C+ T-cell subsets, whose TCR beta-chain repertoires were profiled. Seven of the eight sequenced donors were HCMV-seropositive and one was HCMV-seronegative. To restrict sorting to alphabetaTCR-expressing T cells, an anti-gammadeltaTCR antibody was added in several experiments. For roughly six donors, the dominant CD3+CD56+NKG2C+ clonotypes were among the top 10 CD8+ clonotypes and accounted for about 1.0-7.5% of CD8+ T cells. Those dominant clonotypes were again the most abundant among CD3+CD56-NKG2C+ cells in four donors, at roughly 25-60.1%. Whether the expanded NKG2C-expressing T cell clones were specific for HCMV antigens remained unclear. The study sequenced eight donors, all healthy volunteers chosen at random: three men and five women. A commercial ELISA kit detecting HCMV-specific IgG in serum was used to determine HCMV serostatus. MIGEC was used to demultiplex reads and group the reads by UMI, and MiTCR was used to assemble and quantify clonotypes. To exclude erroneous sequences, only TCR cDNA sequences supported by at least two reads were retained. The tcR package was used for downstream repertoire analysis, and clonotypes were matched across fractions by CDR3 nucleotide sequence plus V segment. VDJmatch was used to annotate antigen specificity against VDJdb, with one amino acid substitution allowed in CDR3.

The chain links TRBV21-1 with TRBJ2-4; TRBD1, the D gene given by the table, was not confirmed from the DNA. TRBV21-1 is a pseudogene. Source material: CD4+ T cells sorted from blood. This clonotype was sampled from a woman aged 18-29 years in good health. The CDR3 protein: CASSKLLLQALLAKNIQYF. The DNA reads as follows: TGTGCCAGCAGCAAGTTACTATTGCAGGCGCTCCTAGCCAAAAACATTCAGTACTTC.